This T cell receptor beta chain originates from a study of early T cells in non-severe SARS-CoV-2 infection. Study-wide background: The authors sequenced bulk RNA from unsorted whole blood, leaving chains unpaired. Notes on the study in general: Using VDJdb, the matching emphasized anti-spike CD8 responses while missing private and CD4 specificities.

In the library, individual cDNA molecules carried attached unique molecular identifiers. Each CDR3 protein gets one entry after TCRdb re-called the 5' RACE reads with MiXCR. Among about 80,000 distinct CDR3 sequences listed, roughly 12% were seen once. The germline CDR1 and CDR2 sequences are GTSNPN and SVGIG (reference sequence). The CDR3 has 14 amino acids. Trimming stripped 0 bases from V and 0 bases from J, with 8 bases between. As to this clonotype: Its antigen is as yet unknown.

This sequence originates from an adult who was a healthcare worker with PCR-confirmed SARS-CoV-2 infection or an uninfected control (not recorded which). The donor label of this sample is uncertain. This material consisted of whole blood, taken at baseline. J is TRBJ1-1 and V is TRBV30; maybe TRBD1 (6 bases). CDR3 nucleotides: TGTGCCTGGAGTGTGGACAGTATGAACACTGAAGCTTTCTTT. It is translated as CAWSVDSMNTEAFF.